This TCR beta chain is drawn from a study of shared clonotypes between healthy human individuals. A single count supports this clone. Germline values: CDR1 SNHLY, CDR2 FYNNEI. V lost 4 bases and J lost 3, with 10 bases in between. This CDR3 region has 14 residues. Assay: immunoSEQ multiplex PCR; the TCRdb copy retains only in-frame clones and omits some. The table shows roughly 1.5 million clones, with 98% occurring only once. This sequence originates from a man aged 25 to 40 in good health. The chain uses TRBV2 and TRBJ2-4; D is possibly TRBD1 or TRBD2 (5 bases each). Sequenced: naive CD4+ T cells sorted from blood. Subset defined: CD45RA+ positively selected. The CDR3 spells CASSGGYDKNIQYF. The CDR3 DNA sequence: TGTGCCAGCAGTGGGGGGTATGACAAAAACATTCAGTACTTC.